This TCR beta chain was identified during a study of T cell changes during pregnancy in multiple sclerosis. Measured with immunoSEQ multiplex PCR; TCRdb has only the in-frame clones, and not every one. This sample yields around 120,000 clones, of which roughly 90% are seen a single time; roughly 3.5% belongs to the top ten. This CDR3 spans 17 amino acids. With 5 bases removed from V and 4 bases from J, the gap between germline ends came to 23 bases. CDR1 and CDR2 from the germline V gene are SGHVS and FNYEAQ. The rearrangement joins TRBV7-6 to TRBJ1-2; the D gene is possibly TRBD1 (6 bases). The sequencing used peripheral blood, collected after pregnancy. The source is a female donor with multiple sclerosis, enrolled in a pregnancy study. The CDR3 DNA follows: TGTGCCAGCAGCCTAACCGACGACAGGACCGACCTCTATGGCTACACCTTC. Its protein is CASSLTDDRTDLYGYTF. The full variable domain, with the rest looked up from reference TRBV7-6 and TRBJ1-2, is GAGVSQSPRYKVTKRGQDVALRCDPISGHVSLYWYRQALGQGPEFLTYFNYEAQQDKSGLPNDRFSAERPEGSISTLTIQRTEQRDSAMYRCASSLTDDRTDLYGYTFGSGTRLTVV.